These 18 T cell receptor beta chains were all obtained from the same sample, sequenced in a study of shared clonotypes between healthy human individuals. TCRdb's table, derived via immunoSEQ multiplex PCR, lists solely in-frame clones and lacks some. The top ten hold 0.45% of the sample, which has approximately 1,500,000 clones, around 98% seen once. Material: naive CD4+ T cells sorted from blood. This sample's subset: CD45RA+ positively selected. Receptors originate from a man aged 30 to 45 in good health.

The chain couples TRBV9 to TRBJ2-4; D perhaps matches TRBD1 (6 bases). The CDR3 length is 18 residues. CDR1 is SGDLS, CDR2 YYNGEE, per germline. Trimming shortened V by 2 bases and J by 1 base, and 19 bases separated the two germline ends. In nucleotides, the CDR3 is TGTGCCAGCAGCGTCTTCCAGGGGCCCGCTGGGGCCAAAAACATTCAGTACTTC. Translated, it gives CASSVFQGPAGAKNIQYF.

J is TRBJ2-1 and V is TRBV27; TRBD1 might be the D (6 bases). Germline V lookup: CDR1 MNHEY, CDR2 SMNVEV (reference sequence). V shed 2 bases and J shed 7 bases, with 27 bases lying between them. The CDR3 length is 19 residues. As DNA, the CDR3 is TGTGCCAGCAGTTTACCAAAAACCGGGACATCGGGACCCGGGAATGAGCAGTTCTTC. Amino acids: CASSLPKTGTSGPGNEQFF.

The chain couples TRBV6-6 to TRBJ2-7; D perhaps matches TRBD1 (5 bases). The germline V gene encodes CDR1 MNHNY and CDR2 SVGAGI (reference sequence). The length of the CDR3 is 13 residues. The germline V and J ends were trimmed by 4 bases and 3 bases, with 10 bases remaining between them. The chain's CDR3 is CASSLRQFYEQYF. In DNA, the CDR3 is TGTGCCAGCAGTTTACGACAGTTCTACGAGCAGTACTTC.

J is TRBJ1-1 and V is TRBV30; weak D call: TRBD1 (5 bases). Trimming took 8 bases from V and 11 from J, leaving 12 bases between them. This CDR3 comprises 9 residues. The germline V gene encodes CDR1 GTSNPN and CDR2 SVGIG (reference sequence). This CDR3 reads CAVGRDAFF. The CDR3 region has the DNA TGTGCCGTGGGCAGGGATGCTTTCTTT.

The J gene is TRBJ2-7, the V gene TRBV7-2; D unclear. The CDR3 has 15 amino acids. Germline CDR1 is SGHTA and CDR2 is FQGNSA. Trimming left V 4 bases short and J 0 bases short, with 13 bases between. CDR3 in DNA: TGTGCCAGCAGCTGGGGTTCCCCCCTCTCCTACGAGCAGTACTTC. Its protein product is CASSWGSPLSYEQYF.

V usage is TRBV5-5 and J usage is TRBJ2-7; D call uncertain. Trimming took 7 bases from V and 3 from J, leaving 26 bases between them. Germline assignment: CDR1 SGHKS and CDR2 YYEKEE (reference sequence). This CDR3 is 17 amino acids long. The DNA for the CDR3 is TGTGCCAGCGTTGGACCTCCTCCCGCGAGTCCAAACTACGAGCAGTACTTC. It yields the protein CASVGPPPASPNYEQYF.

The V and J genes are TRBV28 and TRBJ2-7, with 8 bases that match TRBD1. The V gene end was trimmed by 2 bases and the J gene end by 5 bases; junction bases not matched to a gene: 8. This CDR3 is built from 15 residues. Germline CDR1 MDHEN, CDR2 SYDVKM. CDR3: CASSLQAGGLDEQYF. The CDR3 nucleotides read TGTGCCAGCAGTTTACAGGCAGGGGGCCTTGACGAGCAGTACTTC. Complete variable domain (other parts from reference TRBV28 and TRBJ2-7): DVKVTQSSRYLVKRTGEKVFLECVQDMDHENMFWYRQDPGLGLRLIYFSYDVKMKEKGDIPEGYSVSREKKERFSLILESASTNQTSMYLCASSLQAGGLDEQYFGPGTRLTVT.

This rearrangement joins TRBV18 to TRBJ1-2, with D possibly matching TRBD1 (6 bases). V was pared by 4 bases and J by 9 bases, with 21 bases between. CDR1 KGHSH and CDR2 LQKENI come from the germline V gene. The CDR3 is 15 residues long. The CDR3 coding sequence is TGTGCCAGCTCACTCTCGCGGGACATCGAACGTAGCTACACCTTC. Translated: CASSLSRDIERSYTF.

The gene calls are TRBV6-1 and TRBJ1-1; D gene uncertain. Germline CDR1 MNHNS, CDR2 SASEGT. This CDR3 has 14 residues. Between the trimmed V and J ends, which lost 5 bases and 3 bases, there was a span of 13 bases. The CDR3 nucleotides are TGTGCCAGCAGTCGCGAGACTACTTACACTGAAGCTTTCTTT. It encodes CASSRETTYTEAFF.

Here the CDR3 DNA reads TGTGCCAGCAGAGTTTTTGACAGGGGGAACACTGAAGCTTTCTTT. Amino acids: CASRVFDRGNTEAFF. The chain has TRBV5-4 and TRBJ1-1; TRBD1 aligns across 8 bases. The germline gives CDR1 SGHNT, CDR2 YYREEE (reference sequence). V trimming: 5 bases; J trimming: 1 base; junction bases outside the gene matches: 7. The CDR3 runs 15 residues.

The genes are TRBV2 and TRBJ2-7; D call uncertain. Germline V gene lookup returns CDR1 SNHLY and CDR2 FYNNEI. V dropped 7 bases and J dropped 3 bases, with 7 bases sitting between them. CDR3 length equals 11 residues. CDR3 coding DNA: TGTGCCAGCAAACAGTTCTACGAGCAGTACTTC. Protein product: CASKQFYEQYF.

The chain links TRBV5-6 to TRBJ2-7, with a weak D call TRBD2 (5 bases). Germline CDR1 SGHDT, CDR2 YYEEEE. The CDR3 is made up of 16 amino acids. Trimming shortened V by 1 base and J by 3 bases, and 17 bases separated the two germline ends. CDR3 bases: TGTGCCAGCAGCTTGATCATTTTGGGGAGTCTCTACGAGCAGTACTTC. Residues: CASSLIILGSLYEQYF. The complete variable domain, with remaining parts taken from reference TRBV5-6 and TRBJ2-7, reads DAGVTQSPTHLIKTRGQQVTLRCSPKSGHDTVSWYQQALGQGPQFIFQYYEEEERQRGNFPDRFSGHQFPNYSSELNVNALLLGDSALYLCASSLIILGSLYEQYFGPGTRLTVT.

In this sample, this clone turned up a few times. Other DNA sequences in this sample translate to the same CDR3. V is TRBV20-1 and J is TRBJ2-7; D gene unclear. The germline gives CDR1 DFQATT, CDR2 SNEGSKA (reference sequence). This CDR3 contains 10 residues. V was clipped by 1 base and J by 6 bases, with 4 bases between them. CDR3 sequence reads: CSARGGEQYF. The CDR3 nucleotides are TGCAGTGCTAGAGGGGGCGAGCAGTACTTC.

The chain has TRBV5-6 and TRBJ2-4, with a weak D call TRBD1 (6 bases). V lost 4 bases, J lost 2 bases, and 13 bases lay in between. Germline V gene sequence: CDR1 SGHDT, CDR2 YYEEEE. This CDR3 has 15 residues. As DNA, the CDR3 is TGTGCCAGCAGCGGCAGGGGCCCCCCCAAAAACATTCAGTACTTC. It encodes CASSGRGPPKNIQYF.

The gene calls are TRBV2 and TRBJ2-1; a weak D match, TRBD2 (5 bases). CDR3 size: 15 residues. V was pared by 5 bases and J by 1 base, with 12 bases between. From germline, CDR1 is SNHLY and CDR2 FYNNEI. CDR3 coding DNA: TGTGCCAGCAGTCCTACCGGGATTTCCTACAATGAGCAGTTCTTC. Translated, it gives CASSPTGISYNEQFF.

The genes are TRBV5-1 and TRBJ2-5, with D uncertain. Trimming removed 2 bases at V and 5 bases at J, with 10 bases between. The CDR3 spans 13 residues. CDR1 is SGHRS and CDR2 is YFSETQ in the germline V gene. CDR3 DNA: TGCGCCAGCAGCTTCACCAGATGGGAGACCCAGTACTTC. Amino acid sequence: CASSFTRWETQYF.

The genes are TRBV10-3 and TRBJ2-5; D remains unclear. The V and J ends lost 1 base and 2 bases respectively, with 8 bases between them. Germline-derived CDR1 and CDR2 are ENHRY and SYGVKD. The CDR3 is 14 amino acids. For the CDR3, the DNA is TGTGCCATCAGTGAGTTGGCAGGACAAGAGACCCAGTACTTC. This sequence encodes CAISELAGQETQYF.

The gene calls are TRBV7-2 and TRBJ2-1; D is perhaps TRBD2 (5 bases). This CDR3 comprises 17 residues. Trimming stripped 3 bases from V and 5 bases from J, with 20 bases between. Germline CDR1 SGHTA, CDR2 FQGNSA. In DNA, the CDR3 is TGTGCCAGCAGCTTGAGGGTAGCGTACCAACCCCACAATGAGCAGTTCTTC. It translates to CASSLRVAYQPHNEQFF.